This TCR beta chain was sequenced in a study of T cell responses to AZD1222 COVID-19 vaccine. Here immunoSEQ multiplex PCR was the method, and the copy in TCRdb shows in-frame clones only, minus some. The sample shows 90,000 or so clones, roughly 87% of them seen only once. This clone came up once. Germline V gene sequence: CDR1 SGHNT, CDR2 YYREEE (reference sequence). This CDR3 region has 13 residues. Trimming removed 1 base from V and 4 bases from J, with 8 bases in between. Sequencing was performed on peripheral blood, taken 28 days after the second AZD1222 dose. This chain links TRBV5-4 with TRBJ1-2, with a weak D call TRBD1 (6 bases). The TCR originated in an adult who received the AZD1222 COVID-19 vaccine. The CDR3 nucleotides read TGTGCCAGCAGCTTGCAGGGGAGCTATGGCTACACCTTC. Residues: CASSLQGSYGYTF.